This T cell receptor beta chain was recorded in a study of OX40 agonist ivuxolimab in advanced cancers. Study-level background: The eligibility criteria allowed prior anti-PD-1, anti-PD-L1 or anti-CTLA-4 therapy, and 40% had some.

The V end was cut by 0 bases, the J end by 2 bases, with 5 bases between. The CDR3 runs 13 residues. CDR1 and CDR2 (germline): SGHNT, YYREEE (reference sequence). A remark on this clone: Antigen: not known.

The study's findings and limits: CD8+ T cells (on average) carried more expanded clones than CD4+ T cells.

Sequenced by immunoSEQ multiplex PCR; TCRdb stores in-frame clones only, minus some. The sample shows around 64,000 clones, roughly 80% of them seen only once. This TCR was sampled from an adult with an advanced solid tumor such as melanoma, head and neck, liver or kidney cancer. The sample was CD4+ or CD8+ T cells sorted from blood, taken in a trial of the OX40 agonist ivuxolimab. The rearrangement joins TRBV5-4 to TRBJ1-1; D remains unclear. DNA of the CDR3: TGTGCCAGCAGCTTGGCAGTTAACACTGAAGCTTTCTTT. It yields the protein CASSLAVNTEAFF.